These 22 T cell receptor beta chains were all obtained from the same sample, sequenced in a study of response to subunit inactivated influenza vaccine. From the RT-PCR reads, TCRdb called clonotypes with MiXCR, one entry per CDR3 protein. The data hold hundreds of thousands of distinct CDR3 sequences, with around 13% observed a single time. The source material was PBMCs from blood, sampled approximately 15 days before vaccination. The receptors were gathered from a man in his forties or fifties who received an inactivated influenza vaccine.

V gene TRBV7-6 combines with J gene TRBJ2-1; the match to TRBD1 covers 7 bases. V lost 2 bases, J lost 0 bases, and 4 bases stayed unmatched. The CDR3 length is 16 residues. The germline V gene has CDR1 SGHVS and CDR2 FNYEAQ. In DNA form, the CDR3 reads TGTGCCAGCAGCTTATCCAGGGGGAGCTCCTACAATGAGCAGTTCTTC. Encoded protein: CASSLSRGSSYNEQFF.

The chain links TRBV29-1 to TRBJ2-3; D might be TRBD1 or TRBD2, each matching 5 bases. This CDR3 spans 14 amino acids. Germline V lookup: CDR1 SQVTM, CDR2 ANQGSEA. V lost 4 bases and J 1 base, leaving 12 bases between the germline ends. The chain's CDR3 is CSVVREGGTDTQYF. For the CDR3, the DNA is TGCAGCGTTGTGAGGGAAGGGGGCACAGATACGCAGTATTTT.

The chain's CDR3 is CASRVGARSYEQYF. CDR3 bases: TGTGCCAGCAGGGTAGGGGCCAGGAGCTACGAGCAGTACTTC. The rearrangement joins TRBV11-2 to TRBJ2-7; perhaps TRBD1 as D (5 bases). This CDR3 has 14 amino acids. The V gene's germline CDR1 is SGHAT and CDR2 FQNNGV. The V and J ends lost 6 bases and 3 bases respectively, with 15 bases between them. Combining the CDR3 with reference TRBV11-2 and TRBJ2-7 gives the whole variable domain EAGVAQSPRYKIIEKRQSVAFWCNPISGHATLYWYQQILGQGPKLLIQFQNNGVVDDSQLPKDRFSAERLKGVDSTLKIQPAKLEDSAVYLCASRVGARSYEQYFGPGTRLTVT.

This clonotype has more than one count but fewer than ten. The V and J genes are TRBV28 and TRBJ2-1; 16 bases are a match to TRBD2. Germline CDR1 reads MDHEN; CDR2 reads SYDVKM. CDR3 size: 21 residues. Losses at the gene ends were 6 bases for V and 4 bases for J; bases not matched to a gene: 18. The CDR3 DNA sequence: TGTGCCAGCAGCCTCCGATCGGGACTAGCGGGAGGGCCGGGGGTTTACAATGAGCAGTTCTTC. This encodes CASSLRSGLAGGPGVYNEQFF.

This clonotype is a singleton in its sample. This sequence joins TRBV7-2 and TRBJ2-7, with D tentatively TRBD1 (6 bases). CDR1 is SGHTA and CDR2 is FQGNSA in the germline V gene. The CDR3 totals 13 residues. V shed 5 bases and J shed 7 bases, with 15 bases lying between them. The CDR3 DNA follows: TGTGCCAGCAGCCTTTCTCAGGGGTGGGAGCAGTACTTC. It yields the protein CASSLSQGWEQYF.

Only a few counts were recorded for this clonotype. This rearrangement joins TRBV27 to TRBJ1-3; D gene uncertain. Between the trimmed V and J ends, which lost 6 bases and 4 bases, there was a span of 13 bases. The CDR3 is made up of 14 amino acids. Germline V CDR1 and CDR2: MNHEY, SMNVEV (reference sequence). The CDR3 coding sequence is TGTGCCAGCAGAACCCTGAGTGGGGGAAACACCATATATTTT. Its protein is CASRTLSGGNTIYF.

This sequence joins TRBV18 and TRBJ1-2, with TRBD1 matching over 12 bases. V lost 0 bases to trimming and J lost 8 bases; unmatched junction nucleotides: 1. Germline V gene lookup returns CDR1 KGHSH and CDR2 LQKENI. CDR3 size: 14 residues. The CDR3 spells CASSPPGQGAGYTF. The DNA for the CDR3 is TGTGCCAGCTCACCACCGGGACAGGGGGCCGGCTACACCTTC.

J is TRBJ2-3 and V is TRBV11-2, with 8 nucleotides matching TRBD2. Germline V lookup: CDR1 SGHAT, CDR2 FQNNGV. This CDR3 spans 16 amino acids. Losses at the gene ends were 3 bases for V and 4 bases for J; bases not matched to a gene: 9. CDR3 in DNA: TGTGCCAGCAGCTTGTTTCGGCGGGAGGCGGCAGATACGCAGTATTTT. Its translation is CASSLFRREAADTQYF.

This clonotype has a handful of counts. The V call is TRBV11-2, the J call TRBJ2-7, with TRBD2 as a possible D gene (6 bases). CDR1 is SGHAT, CDR2 FQNNGV, per germline. V was clipped by 1 base and J by 3 bases, with 10 bases between them. This CDR3 spans 14 amino acids. Here the CDR3 reads CASSLAAGLYEQYF. The CDR3 DNA reads as TGTGCCAGCAGCTTAGCGGCGGGACTCTACGAGCAGTACTTC.

The gene calls are TRBV28 and TRBJ2-6; 12 bases line up with TRBD2. In germline, CDR1 is MDHEN, CDR2 SYDVKM. The V gene end was trimmed by 7 bases and the J gene end by 0 bases; junction bases not matched to a gene: 10. The CDR3 has 19 residues. CDR3 sequence: CASKFRLAGVISGANVLTF. The CDR3 nucleotides are TGTGCCAGCAAATTCCGACTAGCGGGGGTTATCTCTGGGGCCAACGTCCTGACTTTC.

This clonotype was detected only a few times. V gene TRBV18 combines with J gene TRBJ2-6, with 8 bases aligning to TRBD1. The CDR3 totals 17 residues. Germline lookup yields CDR1 KGHSH and CDR2 LQKENI. Trimming removed 3 bases from V and 2 bases from J; junction bases left unmatched: 6. As DNA, the CDR3 is TGTGCCAGCTCACCGAGGACAGGGACCCCTGGGGCCAACGTCCTGACTTTC. Its protein is CASSPRTGTPGANVLTF.

Only a few counts were recorded for this clonotype. The chain uses TRBV5-1 and TRBJ2-1, with 10 bases matching TRBD2. V was clipped by 3 bases and J by 4 bases; unmatched bases: 13. The CDR3 totals 18 residues. Germline-derived CDR1 and CDR2 are SGHRS and YFSETQ. The CDR3 region has the DNA TGCGCCAGCAGCTGGCAGGGACTAGCGAGTAACTCGTACAATGAGCAGTTCTTC. This gives the protein CASSWQGLASNSYNEQFF.

This clonotype appeared many times. The chain recombines TRBV7-9 with TRBJ1-4; D not certain. This CDR3 comprises 17 residues. Per germline, CDR1 SEHNR and CDR2 FQNEAQ (reference sequence). V was clipped by 1 base and J by 0 bases, with 12 bases between them. CDR3 bases: TGTGCCAGCAGCTTAGGAATCAGGTCTACAACTAATGAAAAACTGTTTTTT. It yields the protein CASSLGIRSTTNEKLFF.

This clonotype was seen many times. The chain is built from TRBV5-6 and TRBJ2-5; D is undetermined. This CDR3 has 16 residues. V lost 4 bases to trimming and J lost 4 bases, with 20 bases between them. CDR1 and CDR2 from the germline V gene are SGHDT and YYEEEE. CDR3: CASSEFLVVGPETQYF. In DNA, the CDR3 is TGTGCCAGCAGCGAGTTTTTGGTTGTGGGTCCAGAGACCCAGTACTTC.

This clonotype appeared a few times. V usage is TRBV20-1 and J usage is TRBJ1-1; D gene unclear. Germline assignment: CDR1 DFQATT and CDR2 SNEGSKA (reference sequence). The ends were cut back, 0 bases at V and 5 bases at J, with 10 bases in the middle. CDR3 length: 13 residues. The CDR3 here is CSARDPRVTEAFF. In DNA, the CDR3 is TGCAGTGCTAGAGATCCAAGGGTGACTGAAGCTTTCTTT.

This clonotype came up many times. V usage is TRBV5-6 and J usage is TRBJ2-1; TRBD1 matches at 8 bases. The V segment lost 0 bases and the J segment 6 bases; nucleotides outside the gene matches: 5. The CDR3 spans 15 residues. Germline loops: CDR1 SGHDT, CDR2 YYEEEE. The CDR3 DNA reads TGTGCCAGCAGCTTGGTCGGGCAGGGGGCCAATGAGCAGTTCTTC. It codes for CASSLVGQGANEQFF.

This chain joins TRBV6-2 or TRBV6-3 and TRBJ2-7; TRBD2 matches at 8 bases. There are 16 residues in the CDR3. The germline V gene has CDR1 MNHEY and CDR2 SVGEGT. Trimming took 5 bases from V and 0 from J; bases not matched to a gene: 9. The CDR3 is CASSAGLVGPSYEQYF. The CDR3 region has the DNA TGTGCCAGCAGTGCGGGACTAGTGGGACCCTCCTACGAGCAGTACTTC.

This clonotype showed up just a few times. The rearrangement uses TRBV11-1 and TRBJ2-7; D might be TRBD1 (6 bases). This CDR3 has 18 residues. V was pared by 0 bases and J by 3 bases, with 21 bases between. Germline V gene lookup returns CDR1 SGHAT and CDR2 FQDESV (reference sequence). The CDR3 nucleotides read TGTGCCAGCAGCTTAGCTTCGGGGTTCGTACAGGGTGTCTACGAGCAGTACTTC. As protein: CASSLASGFVQGVYEQYF.

There are a few counts of this clonotype. The rearrangement links TRBV2 to TRBJ2-1; 11 positions agree with TRBD2. The germline CDR1 and CDR2 sequences are SNHLY and FYNNEI. J gave up 7 bases and V 3 bases, and 5 bases lay outside the gene matches. This CDR3 is 15 amino acids long. The CDR3 nucleotides read TGTGCCAGCAGTGACCTAGCGGGGGGTTTGAATGAGCAGTTCTTC. It yields the protein CASSDLAGGLNEQFF.

Ten or more counts support this clonotype. The chain has TRBV12-3 or TRBV12-4 and TRBJ1-5, with TRBD1 identical over 8 bases. V gave up 4 bases and J gave up 2 bases; unmatched junction bases: 7. This CDR3 spans 16 amino acids. The chain's CDR3 is CASSSPTGVGNQPQHF. CDR3 nucleotides: TGTGCCAGCAGTTCCCCGACAGGGGTAGGCAATCAGCCCCAGCATTTT.

The chain joins TRBV4-2 to TRBJ2-5; 7 bases match TRBD1. Germline V CDR1 and CDR2: LGHNA, YNFKEQ. V lost 1 base and J lost 4; bases outside the gene matches: 6. This CDR3 region has 15 residues. The CDR3 loop reads CASSQVTGAGETQYF. The CDR3 DNA reads TGTGCCAGCAGCCAAGTAACAGGGGCAGGAGAGACCCAGTACTTC.

DNA for the CDR3: TGTGCCTGGAGGGGGACTGCACGGGAGCAGTTCTTC. Its translation is CAWRGTAREQFF. The V gene is TRBV30, the J gene TRBJ2-1; a weak D match, TRBD2 (6 bases). Germline values: CDR1 GTSNPN, CDR2 SVGIG (reference sequence). This CDR3 spans 12 amino acids. V lost 3 bases, J lost 10 bases, and 13 bases lay in between.